This TCR beta chain was captured by sequencing in a study of response to subunit inactivated influenza vaccine. The CDR3 sequence is 14 residues long. V was clipped by 5 bases and J by 9 bases, with 19 bases between them. The germline CDR1 and CDR2 sequences are SGDLS and YYNGEE. Via MiXCR, TCRdb re-called the RT-PCR reads, giving one row per CDR3 protein. The data contain 500,000 to 600,000 distinct CDR3 sequences, over 9% of them seen just once; the ten biggest clones take up 11%. The sample holds a few counts of this clonotype. This sample also appeared in a second study, on T cells expressing NK-cell markers. This second study says: The authors made TCR beta cDNA libraries by 5'RACE template switching. This switching added a universal primer site and UMIs.

This chain uses TRBV9 with TRBJ2-3; D is perhaps TRBD1 or TRBD2 (7 bases each). The receptor comes from a man in his fifties or sixties who received an inactivated influenza vaccine. Sequenced here: PBMCs from blood, sampled on the day of vaccination. This CDR3 reads CASSPGGAAETQYF. The DNA of the CDR3 is TGTGCCAGCAGTCCAGGGGGGGCGGCGGAAACGCAGTATTTT.